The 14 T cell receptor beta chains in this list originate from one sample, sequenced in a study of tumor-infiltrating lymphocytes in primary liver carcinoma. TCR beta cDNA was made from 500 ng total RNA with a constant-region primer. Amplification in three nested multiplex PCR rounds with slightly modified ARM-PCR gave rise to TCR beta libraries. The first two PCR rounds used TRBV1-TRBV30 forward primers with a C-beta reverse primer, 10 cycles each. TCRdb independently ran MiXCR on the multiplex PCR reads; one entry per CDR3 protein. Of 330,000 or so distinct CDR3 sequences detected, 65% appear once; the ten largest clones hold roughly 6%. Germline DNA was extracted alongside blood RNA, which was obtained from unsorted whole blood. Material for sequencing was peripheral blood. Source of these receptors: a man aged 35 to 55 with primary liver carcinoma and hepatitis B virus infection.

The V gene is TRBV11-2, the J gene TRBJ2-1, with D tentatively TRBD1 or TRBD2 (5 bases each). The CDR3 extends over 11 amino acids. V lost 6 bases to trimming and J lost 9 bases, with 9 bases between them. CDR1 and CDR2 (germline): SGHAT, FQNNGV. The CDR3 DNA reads TGTGCCAGCAGGGGACGTGGTGAGCAGTTCTTC. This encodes CASRGRGEQFF.

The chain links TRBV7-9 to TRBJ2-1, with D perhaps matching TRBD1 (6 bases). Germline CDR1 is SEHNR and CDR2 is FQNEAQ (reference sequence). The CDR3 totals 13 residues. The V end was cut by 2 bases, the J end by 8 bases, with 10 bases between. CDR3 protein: CASSLSGVDEQFF. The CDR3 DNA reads TGTGCCAGCAGCTTATCAGGGGTCGATGAGCAGTTCTTC. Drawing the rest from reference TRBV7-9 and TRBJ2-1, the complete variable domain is DTGVSQNPRHKITKRGQNVTFRCDPISEHNRLYWYRQTLGQGPEFLTYFQNEAQLEKSRLLSDRFSAERPKGSFSTLEIQRTEQGDSAMYLCASSLSGVDEQFFGPGTRLTVL.

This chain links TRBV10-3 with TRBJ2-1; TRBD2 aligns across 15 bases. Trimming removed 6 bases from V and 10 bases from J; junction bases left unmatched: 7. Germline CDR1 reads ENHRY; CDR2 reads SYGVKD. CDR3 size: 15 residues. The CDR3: CAIRAGTSGRSEQFF. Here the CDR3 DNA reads TGTGCCATCAGGGCAGGGACTAGCGGGAGGAGCGAGCAGTTCTTC.

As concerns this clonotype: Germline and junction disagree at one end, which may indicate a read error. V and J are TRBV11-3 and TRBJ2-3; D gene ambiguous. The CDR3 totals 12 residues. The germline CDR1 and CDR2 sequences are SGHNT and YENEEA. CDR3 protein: CASSPCTDTQYF. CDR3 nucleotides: TGTGCCAGCAGCCCCTGCACGGATACGCAGTATTTT.

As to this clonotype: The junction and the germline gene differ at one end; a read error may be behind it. The CDR3 coding sequence is TGTGCCGGCAGCTTAGTGGCGGGCCTTTACAATGAGCAGTTCTTC. Translated: CAGSLVAGLYNEQFF. This chain connects TRBV11-2 to TRBJ2-1, with D possibly TRBD2 on 5 matching bases. From germline, CDR1 is SGHAT and CDR2 FQNNGV. CDR3 size: 15 residues.

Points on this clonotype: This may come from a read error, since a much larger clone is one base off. The chain's CDR3 is CANSYSNSGDEQYF. CDR3 DNA sequence: TGTGCCAACAGTTACTCGAACTCGGGGGACGAGCAGTACTTC. This chain joins TRBV6-5 and TRBJ2-7; possibly TRBD2 for D (6 bases). This CDR3 is built from 14 residues. CDR1 is MNHEY and CDR2 is SVGAGI in the germline V gene.

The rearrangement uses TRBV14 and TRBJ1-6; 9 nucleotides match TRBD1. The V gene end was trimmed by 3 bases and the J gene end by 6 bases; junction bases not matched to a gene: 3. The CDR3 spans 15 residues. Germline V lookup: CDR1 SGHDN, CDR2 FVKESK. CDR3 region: CASSQTTGGNSPLHF. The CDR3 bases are TGTGCCAGCAGCCAGACGACAGGGGGTAATTCACCCCTCCACTTT.

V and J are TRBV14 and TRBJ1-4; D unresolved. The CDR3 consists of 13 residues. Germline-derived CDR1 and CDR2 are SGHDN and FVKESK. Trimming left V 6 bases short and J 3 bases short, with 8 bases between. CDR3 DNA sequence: TGTGCCAGCAGGAGACAAGCTAATGAAAAACTGTTTTTT. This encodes CASRRQANEKLFF.

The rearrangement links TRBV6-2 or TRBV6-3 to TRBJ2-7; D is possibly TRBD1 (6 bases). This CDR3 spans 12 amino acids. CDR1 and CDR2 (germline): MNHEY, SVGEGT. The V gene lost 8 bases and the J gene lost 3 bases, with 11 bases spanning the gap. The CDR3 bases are TGTGCCAGCGCCCTACAGGGCTACGAGCAGTACTTC. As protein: CASALQGYEQYF.

The CDR3, as DNA: TGTGCCAGCAGCTTAGGACATTCCTATGGGCAGTACTTC. This codes for CASSLGHSYGQYF. This sequence joins TRBV11-1 and TRBJ2-7; no clear D gene. V shed 1 base and J shed 9 bases, with 13 bases lying between them. In germline, CDR1 is SGHAT, CDR2 FQDESV (reference sequence). This CDR3 has 13 amino acids.

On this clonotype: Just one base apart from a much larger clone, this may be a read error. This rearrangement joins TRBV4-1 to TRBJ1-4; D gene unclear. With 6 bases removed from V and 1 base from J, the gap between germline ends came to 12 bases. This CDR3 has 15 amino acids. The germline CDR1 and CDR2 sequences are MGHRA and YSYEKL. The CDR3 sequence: CASSPLAQTNEKLFF. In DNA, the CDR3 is TGCGCCAGCAGTCCGCTTGCCCAAACTAATGAAAAACTGTTTTTT.

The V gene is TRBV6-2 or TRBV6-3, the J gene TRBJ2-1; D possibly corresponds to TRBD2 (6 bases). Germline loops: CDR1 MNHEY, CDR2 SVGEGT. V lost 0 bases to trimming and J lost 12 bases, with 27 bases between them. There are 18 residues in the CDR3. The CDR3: CASSYSLRGLSSYNWQFF. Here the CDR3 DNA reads TGTGCCAGCAGTTACTCGTTGCGGGGTCTGAGCTCCTACAATTGGCAGTTCTTC.

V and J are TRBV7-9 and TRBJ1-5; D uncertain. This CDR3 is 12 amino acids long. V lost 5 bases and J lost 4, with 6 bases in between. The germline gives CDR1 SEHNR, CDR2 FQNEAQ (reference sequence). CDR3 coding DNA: TGTGCCAGCAGCGACCATAATCAGCCCCAGCATTTT. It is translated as CASSDHNQPQHF.

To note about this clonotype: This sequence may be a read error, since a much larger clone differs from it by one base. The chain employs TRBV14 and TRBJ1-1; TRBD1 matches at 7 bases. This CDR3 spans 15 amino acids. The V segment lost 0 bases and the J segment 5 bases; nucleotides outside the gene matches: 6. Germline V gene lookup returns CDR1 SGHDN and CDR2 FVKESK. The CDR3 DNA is TGTGCCAGCAGCCAAGAGACAGGGTTAATAACTGAAGCTTTCTTT. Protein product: CASSQETGLITEAFF.